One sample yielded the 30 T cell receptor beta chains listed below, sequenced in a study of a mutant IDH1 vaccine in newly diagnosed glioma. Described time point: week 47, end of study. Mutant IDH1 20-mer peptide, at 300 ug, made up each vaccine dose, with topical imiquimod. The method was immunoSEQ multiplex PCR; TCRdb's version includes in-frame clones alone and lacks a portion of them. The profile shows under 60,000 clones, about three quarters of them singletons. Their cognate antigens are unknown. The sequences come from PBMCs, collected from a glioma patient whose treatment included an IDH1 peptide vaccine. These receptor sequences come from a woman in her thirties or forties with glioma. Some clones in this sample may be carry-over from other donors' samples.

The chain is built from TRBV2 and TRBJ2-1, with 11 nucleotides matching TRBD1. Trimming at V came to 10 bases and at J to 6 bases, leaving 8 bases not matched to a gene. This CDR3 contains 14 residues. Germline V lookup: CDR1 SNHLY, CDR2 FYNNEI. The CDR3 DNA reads TGTGCCAACAAACGGGACAGGGGGATCAATGAGCAGTTCTTC. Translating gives CANKRDRGINEQFF.

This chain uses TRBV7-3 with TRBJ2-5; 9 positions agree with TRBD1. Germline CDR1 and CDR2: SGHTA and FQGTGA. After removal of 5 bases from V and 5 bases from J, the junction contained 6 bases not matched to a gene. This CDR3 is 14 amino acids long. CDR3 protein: CASSEGDRAETQYF. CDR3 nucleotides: TGTGCCAGCAGCGAGGGGGACAGGGCGGAGACCCAGTACTTC.

Written as DNA, the CDR3 is TGCGCCAGCAGCTTGGGGGACAGGGTCGGGTACGAGCAGTACTTC. Amino acids: CASSLGDRVGYEQYF. The chain has TRBV5-1 and TRBJ2-7; 9 bases agree with TRBD1. Per the germline V gene, CDR1 is SGHRS and CDR2 is YFSETQ. V was clipped by 0 bases and J by 4 bases; unmatched bases: 5. CDR3 length: 15 amino acids.

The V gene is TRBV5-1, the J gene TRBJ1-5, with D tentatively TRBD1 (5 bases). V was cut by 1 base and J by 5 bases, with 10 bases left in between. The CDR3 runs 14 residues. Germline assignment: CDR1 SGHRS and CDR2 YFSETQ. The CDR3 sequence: CASSLSLGDQPQHF. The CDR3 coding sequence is TGCGCCAGCAGCTTGAGCCTGGGGGATCAGCCCCAGCATTTT.

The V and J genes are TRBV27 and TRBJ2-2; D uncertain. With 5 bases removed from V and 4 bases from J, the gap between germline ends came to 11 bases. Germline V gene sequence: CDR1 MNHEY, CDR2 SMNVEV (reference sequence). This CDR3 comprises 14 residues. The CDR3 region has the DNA TGTGCCAGCAGTCTGAGGACCCGCACCGGGGAGCTGTTTTTT. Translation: CASSLRTRTGELFF.

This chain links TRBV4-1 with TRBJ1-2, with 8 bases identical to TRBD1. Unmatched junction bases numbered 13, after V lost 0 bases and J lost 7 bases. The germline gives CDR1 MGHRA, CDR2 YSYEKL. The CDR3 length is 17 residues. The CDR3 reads CASSQDPPPDRGFGYTF. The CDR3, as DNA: TGCGCCAGCAGCCAAGACCCACCTCCTGACAGGGGTTTTGGCTACACCTTC.

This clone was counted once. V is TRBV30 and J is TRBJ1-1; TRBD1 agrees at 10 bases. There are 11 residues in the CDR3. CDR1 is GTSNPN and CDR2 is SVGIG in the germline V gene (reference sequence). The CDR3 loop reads CAGRDRGEAFF. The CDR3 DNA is TGTGCAGGAAGGGACAGGGGTGAGGCTTTCTTT. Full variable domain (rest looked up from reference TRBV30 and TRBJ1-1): SQTIHQWPATLVQPVGSPLSLECTVEGTSNPNLYWYRQAAGRGLQLLFYSVGIGQISSEVPQNLSASRPQDRQFILSSKKLLLSDSGFYLCAGRDRGEAFFGQGTRLTVV.

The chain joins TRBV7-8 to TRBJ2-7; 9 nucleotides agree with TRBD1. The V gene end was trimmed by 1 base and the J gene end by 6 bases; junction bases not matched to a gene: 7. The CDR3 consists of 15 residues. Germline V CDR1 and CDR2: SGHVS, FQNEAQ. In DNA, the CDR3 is TGTGCCAGCAGCTTAGTAGTACAGGGGGCGGGCGAGCAGTACTTC. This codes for CASSLVVQGAGEQYF.

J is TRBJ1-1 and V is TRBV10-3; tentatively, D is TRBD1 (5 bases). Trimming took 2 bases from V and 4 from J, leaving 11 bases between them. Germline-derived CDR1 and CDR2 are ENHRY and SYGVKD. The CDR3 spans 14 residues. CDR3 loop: CAISERQGGTEAFF. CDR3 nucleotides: TGTGCCATCAGTGAGAGGCAGGGCGGCACTGAAGCTTTCTTT.

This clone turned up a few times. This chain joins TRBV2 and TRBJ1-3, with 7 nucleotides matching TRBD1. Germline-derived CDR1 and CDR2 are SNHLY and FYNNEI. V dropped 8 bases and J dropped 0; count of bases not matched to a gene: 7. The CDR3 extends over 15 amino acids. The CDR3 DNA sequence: TGTGCCAGCCGTACAGGGGTCTTCTCTGGAAACACCATATATTTT. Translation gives CASRTGVFSGNTIYF.

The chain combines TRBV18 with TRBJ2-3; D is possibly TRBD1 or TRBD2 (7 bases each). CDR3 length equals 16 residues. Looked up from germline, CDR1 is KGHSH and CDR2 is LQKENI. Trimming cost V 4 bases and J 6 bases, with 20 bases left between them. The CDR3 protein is CASSLTGGTAGDTQYF. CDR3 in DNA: TGTGCCAGCTCACTAACCGGGGGGACAGCAGGGGATACGCAGTATTTT.

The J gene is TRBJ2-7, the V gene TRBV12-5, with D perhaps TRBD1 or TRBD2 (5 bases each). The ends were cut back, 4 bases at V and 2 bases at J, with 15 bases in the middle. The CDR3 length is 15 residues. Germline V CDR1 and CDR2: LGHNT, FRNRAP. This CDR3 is CASGSTQVGAYEQYF. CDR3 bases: TGTGCTAGTGGTTCCACACAGGTGGGAGCCTACGAGCAGTACTTC.

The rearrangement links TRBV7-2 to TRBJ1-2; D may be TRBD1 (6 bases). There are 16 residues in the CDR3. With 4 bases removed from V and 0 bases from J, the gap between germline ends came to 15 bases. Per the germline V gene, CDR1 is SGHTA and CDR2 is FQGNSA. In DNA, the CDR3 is TGTGCCAGCAGCTCACCGACAGGTCAAGCTAACTATGGCTACACCTTC. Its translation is CASSSPTGQANYGYTF.

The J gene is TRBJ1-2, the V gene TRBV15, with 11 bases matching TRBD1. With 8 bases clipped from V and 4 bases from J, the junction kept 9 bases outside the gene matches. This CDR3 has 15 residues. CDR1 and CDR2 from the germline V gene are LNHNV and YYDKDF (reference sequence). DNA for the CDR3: TGTGCCACCGGGGGGGACAGGGGGAATTCCTATGGCTACACCTTC. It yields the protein CATGGDRGNSYGYTF.

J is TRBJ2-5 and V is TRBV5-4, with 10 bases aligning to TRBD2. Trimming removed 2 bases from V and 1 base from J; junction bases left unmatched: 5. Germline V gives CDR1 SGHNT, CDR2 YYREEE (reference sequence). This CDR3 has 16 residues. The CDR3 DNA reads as TGTGCCAGCAGCTTACAAGCGGGGGGGGGCCAAGAGACCCAGTACTTC. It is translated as CASSLQAGGGQETQYF.

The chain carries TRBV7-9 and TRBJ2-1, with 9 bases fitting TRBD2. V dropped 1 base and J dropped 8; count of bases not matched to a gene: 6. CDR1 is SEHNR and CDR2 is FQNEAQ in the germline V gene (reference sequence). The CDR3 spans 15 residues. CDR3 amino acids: CASSLGTSVIDEQFF. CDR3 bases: TGTGCCAGCAGCTTAGGGACTAGCGTGATCGATGAGCAGTTCTTC.

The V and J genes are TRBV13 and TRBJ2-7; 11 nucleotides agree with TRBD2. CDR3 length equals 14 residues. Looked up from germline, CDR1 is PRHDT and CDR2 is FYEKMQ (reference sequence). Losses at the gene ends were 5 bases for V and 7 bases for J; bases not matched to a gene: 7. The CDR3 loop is CASSHSGGASEQYF. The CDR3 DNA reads TGTGCCAGCAGCCATAGCGGGGGGGCCTCGGAGCAGTACTTC.

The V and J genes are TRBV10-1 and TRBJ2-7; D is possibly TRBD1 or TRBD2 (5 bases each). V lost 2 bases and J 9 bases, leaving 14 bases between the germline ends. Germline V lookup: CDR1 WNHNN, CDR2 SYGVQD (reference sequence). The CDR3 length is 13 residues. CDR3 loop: CASSEMGEEAQYF. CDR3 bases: TGCGCCAGCAGTGAGATGGGGGAAGAAGCGCAGTACTTC.

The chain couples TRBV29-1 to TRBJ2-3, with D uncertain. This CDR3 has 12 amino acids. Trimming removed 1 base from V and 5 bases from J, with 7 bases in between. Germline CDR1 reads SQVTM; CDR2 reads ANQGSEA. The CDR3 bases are TGCAGCGTTGAAGGTACCGGAGATACGCAGTATTTT. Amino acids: CSVEGTGDTQYF.

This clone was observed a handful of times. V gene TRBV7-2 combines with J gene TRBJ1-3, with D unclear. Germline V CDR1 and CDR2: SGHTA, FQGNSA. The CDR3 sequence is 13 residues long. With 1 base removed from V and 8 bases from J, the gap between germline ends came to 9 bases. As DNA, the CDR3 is TGTGCCAGCAGCTTAGGCGGATCTGACACCATATATTTT. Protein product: CASSLGGSDTIYF.

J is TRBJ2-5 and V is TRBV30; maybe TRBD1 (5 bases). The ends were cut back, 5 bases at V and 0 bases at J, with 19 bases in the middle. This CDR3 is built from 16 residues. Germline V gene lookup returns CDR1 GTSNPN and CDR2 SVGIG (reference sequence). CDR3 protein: CAWEDSLGANQETQYF. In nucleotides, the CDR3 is TGTGCCTGGGAGGATTCCTTAGGGGCCAACCAAGAGACCCAGTACTTC.

The CDR3 sequence is CASSPPGPISGELFF. CDR3 nucleotide sequence: TGTGCCAGCAGCCCCCCCGGCCCGATTTCCGGGGAGCTGTTTTTT. This chain links TRBV7-3 with TRBJ2-2; unclear D gene. CDR1 is SGHTA and CDR2 is FQGTGA in the germline V gene. Trimming removed 5 bases at V and 6 bases at J, with 16 bases between. This CDR3 region has 15 residues.

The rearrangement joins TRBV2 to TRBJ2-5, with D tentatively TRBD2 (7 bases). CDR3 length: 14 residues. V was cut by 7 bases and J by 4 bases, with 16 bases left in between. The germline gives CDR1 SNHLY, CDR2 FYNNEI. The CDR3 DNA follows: TGTGCCAGCACACCGGGGGGCTCGGGAGAGACCCAGTACTTC. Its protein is CASTPGGSGETQYF. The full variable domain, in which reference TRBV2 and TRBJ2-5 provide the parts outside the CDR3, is EPEVTQTPSHQVTQMGQEVILRCVPISNHLYFYWYRQILGQKVEFLVSFYNNEISEKSEIFDDQFSVERPDGSNFTLKIRSTKLEDSAMYFCASTPGGSGETQYFGPGTRLLVL.

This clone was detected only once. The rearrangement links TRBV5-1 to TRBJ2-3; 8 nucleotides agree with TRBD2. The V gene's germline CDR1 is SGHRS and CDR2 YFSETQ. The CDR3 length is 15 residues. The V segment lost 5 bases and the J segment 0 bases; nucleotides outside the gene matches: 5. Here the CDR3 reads CASSGRGASTDTQYF. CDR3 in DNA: TGCGCCAGCAGTGGGCGGGGGGCTAGCACAGATACGCAGTATTTT.

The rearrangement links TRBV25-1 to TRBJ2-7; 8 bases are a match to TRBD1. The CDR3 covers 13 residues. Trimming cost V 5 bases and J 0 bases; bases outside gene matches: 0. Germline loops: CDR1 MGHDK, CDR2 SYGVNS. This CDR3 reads CASSQGASYEQYF. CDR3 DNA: TGTGCCAGCAGTCAGGGGGCCTCCTACGAGCAGTACTTC.

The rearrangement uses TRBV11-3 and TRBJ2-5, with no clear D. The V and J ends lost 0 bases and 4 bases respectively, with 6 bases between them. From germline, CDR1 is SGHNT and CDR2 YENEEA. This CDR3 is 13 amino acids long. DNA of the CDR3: TGTGCCAGCAGCTTAGAGGGCCGAGAGACCCAGTACTTC. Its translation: CASSLEGRETQYF.

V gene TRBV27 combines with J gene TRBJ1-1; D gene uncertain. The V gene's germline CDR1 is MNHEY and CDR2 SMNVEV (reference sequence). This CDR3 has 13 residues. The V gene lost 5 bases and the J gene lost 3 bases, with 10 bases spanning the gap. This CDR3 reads CASSHMWDTEAFF. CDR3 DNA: TGTGCCAGCAGTCACATGTGGGACACTGAAGCTTTCTTT.

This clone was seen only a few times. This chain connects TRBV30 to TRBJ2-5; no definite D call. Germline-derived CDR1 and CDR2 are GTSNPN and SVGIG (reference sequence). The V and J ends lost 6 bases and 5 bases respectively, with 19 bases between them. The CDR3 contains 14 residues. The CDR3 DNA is TGTGCCTGCACCGTCGCTCCTTCTGTCGAGACCCAGTACTTC. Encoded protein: CACTVAPSVETQYF. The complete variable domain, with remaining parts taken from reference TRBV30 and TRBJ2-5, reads SQTIHQWPATLVQPVGSPLSLECTVEGTSNPNLYWYRQAAGRGLQLLFYSVGIGQISSEVPQNLSASRPQDRQFILSSKKLLLSDSGFYLCACTVAPSVETQYFGPGTRLLVL.

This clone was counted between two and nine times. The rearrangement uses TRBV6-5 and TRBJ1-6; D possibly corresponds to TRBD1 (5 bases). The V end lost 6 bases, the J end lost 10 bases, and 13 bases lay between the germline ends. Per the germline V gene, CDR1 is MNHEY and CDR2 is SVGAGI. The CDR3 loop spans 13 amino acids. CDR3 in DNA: TGTGCCAGCAGCCAGGGAGAAGGATCACCCCTCCACTTT. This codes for CASSQGEGSPLHF.

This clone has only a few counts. The CDR3 DNA follows: TGTGCCTGGAGTCCGACAGGGAGCAGTGGCTACACCTTC. Amino acids: CAWSPTGSSGYTF. The chain recombines TRBV30 with TRBJ1-2; 7 positions match TRBD1. The CDR3 length is 13 residues. V gave up 2 bases and J gave up 7 bases; unmatched junction bases: 7. Germline CDR1 and CDR2: GTSNPN and SVGIG (reference sequence).